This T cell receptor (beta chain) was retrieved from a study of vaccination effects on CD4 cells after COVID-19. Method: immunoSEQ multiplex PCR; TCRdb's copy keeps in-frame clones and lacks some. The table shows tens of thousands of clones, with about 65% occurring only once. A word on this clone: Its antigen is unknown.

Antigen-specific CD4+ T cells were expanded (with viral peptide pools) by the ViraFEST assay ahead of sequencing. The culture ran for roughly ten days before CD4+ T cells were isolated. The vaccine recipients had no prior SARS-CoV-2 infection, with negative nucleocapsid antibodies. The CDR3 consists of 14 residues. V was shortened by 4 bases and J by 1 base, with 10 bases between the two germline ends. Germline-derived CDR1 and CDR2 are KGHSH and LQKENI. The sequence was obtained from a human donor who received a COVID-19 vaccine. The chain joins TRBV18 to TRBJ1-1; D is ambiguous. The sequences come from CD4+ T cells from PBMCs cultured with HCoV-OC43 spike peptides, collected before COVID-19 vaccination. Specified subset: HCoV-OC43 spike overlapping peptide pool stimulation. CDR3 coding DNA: TGTGCCAGCTCACACGAACGGGGGAACACTGAAGCTTTCTTT. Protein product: CASSHERGNTEAFF.